This is a list of T cell receptor beta chains from one sample in a study of PD-L1 blockade in urothelial cancer. Generated by immunoSEQ multiplex PCR, the TCRdb table keeps only in-frame clones and is missing some. The sample yields about 76,000 clones, around 93% seen once. The sample was PBMCs, taken around atezolizumab (anti-PD-L1) treatment. The source is an elderly woman with urothelial cancer. Each CDR3 is given with its conserved first and last residue. Each record gives: D gene, V gene, clone size, J gene, CDR3 protein, CDR3 DNA. D genes are given only for firm matches. Size is stated for part of the rows, as once, few or many counts, or as a class when the clone is expanded.

>TRBD2|TRBV5-1|.|TRBJ2-5
CASSPGTSGSLKTQYF
TGCGCCAGCAGCCCCGGGACTAGCGGGAGTTTGAAGACCCAGTACTTC
>.|TRBV10-3|once|TRBJ1-5
CAISERGGEPQHF
TGTGCCATCAGTGAGCGGGGGGGCGAGCCCCAGCATTTT
>TRBD2|TRBV5-1|.|TRBJ2-2
CASRSGEDTGELFF
TGCGCCAGCCGAAGCGGGGAGGACACCGGGGAGCTGTTTTTT
>TRBD1|TRBV5-1|.|TRBJ2-7
CASSPRQGASYEQYF
TGCGCCAGCAGCCCCCGACAGGGCGCGAGCTACGAGCAGTACTTC
>TRBD1|TRBV5-1|.|TRBJ2-1
CASSLTGGDSSRFF
TGCGCCAGCAGCTTAACAGGGGGAGACTCGTCGCGATTCTTC
>.|TRBV13|.|TRBJ2-7
CASSLGVRIEQYF
TGTGCCAGCAGCTTGGGAGTTCGAATCGAGCAGTACTTC
>.|TRBV5-4|.|TRBJ1-4
CASSLAQGTGEKLFF
TGTGCCAGCAGCTTGGCCCAGGGGACGGGCGAAAAACTGTTTTTT
>.|TRBV10-3|.|TRBJ1-3
CAISEGWGGSGNTIYF
TGTGCCATCAGTGAGGGGTGGGGCGGCTCTGGAAACACCATATATTTT
>TRBD2|TRBV7-8|.|TRBJ2-1
CASSLGASGGLNEQFF
TGTGCCAGCAGCTTAGGCGCTAGCGGGGGCCTCAATGAGCAGTTCTTC
>.|TRBV29-1|.|TRBJ2-5
CSVGLETQYF
TGCAGCGTTGGTCTCGAGACCCAGTACTTC
>.|TRBV10-3|.|TRBJ1-2
CAISEFNQGRGYTF
TGTGCCATCAGTGAGTTCAATCAGGGGCGCGGCTACACCTTC
>.|TRBV2|.|TRBJ2-7
CASSATGYSYEQYF
TGTGCCAGCAGCGCCACAGGCTACTCCTACGAGCAGTACTTC
>.|TRBV7-3|.|TRBJ2-3
CASSSQTGREDTQYF
TGTGCCAGCAGCTCCCAAACAGGGAGGGAAGATACGCAGTATTTT
>.|TRBV6-1|.|TRBJ2-5
CASSAGTQETQYF
TGTGCCAGCAGTGCAGGAACCCAAGAGACCCAGTACTTC
>TRBD1|TRBV7-2|.|TRBJ2-7
CASSGYRGPYEQYF
TGTGCCAGCAGCGGCTACAGGGGCCCCTACGAGCAGTACTTC
>.|TRBV19|.|TRBJ2-3
CASSISVDTQYF
TGTGCCAGTAGTATTTCAGTAGATACGCAGTATTTT
>TRBD2|TRBV15|.|TRBJ2-1
CATSRVRTSGREGYNEQFF
TGTGCCACCAGCAGAGTAAGGACTAGCGGGAGGGAGGGCTACAATGAGCAGTTCTTC
>.|TRBV15|.|TRBJ1-2
CATSIPPGGYTF
TGTGCCACCAGCATCCCTCCAGGTGGCTACACCTTC
>.|TRBV10-2|.|TRBJ2-5
CASSVVTGETQYF
TGCGCCAGCAGTGTGGTAACTGGAGAGACCCAGTACTTC
>.|TRBV27|.|TRBJ1-1
CASSPRRGTYTEAFF
TGTGCCAGCAGTCCCCGGCGGGGGACCTACACTGAAGCTTTCTTT
>TRBD1|TRBV5-1|.|TRBJ1-2
CASSEGQARGYTF
TGCGCCAGCAGCGAGGGACAGGCGCGTGGCTACACCTTC
>TRBD1|TRBV4-2|.|TRBJ1-2
CASSQLTGGAYGYTF
TGTGCCAGCAGCCAACTGACAGGGGGCGCCTATGGCTACACCTTC
>.|TRBV10-2|.|TRBJ2-2
CASSEFVSANTGELFF
TGCGCCAGCAGTGAGTTCGTTAGCGCGAACACCGGGGAGCTGTTTTTT
>.|TRBV7-9|.|TRBJ2-1
CASSPSGGSYNEQFF
TGTGCCAGCAGCCCATCGGGTGGCTCCTACAATGAGCAGTTCTTC
>.|TRBV5-1|.|TRBJ2-5
CASSLGQDETQYF
TGCGCCAGCAGCTTGGGGCAGGATGAGACCCAGTACTTC
>TRBD1|TRBV7-9|.|TRBJ1-4
CASGDRGSEKLFF
TGTGCCAGCGGGGACAGGGGAAGTGAAAAACTGTTTTTT
>TRBD2|TRBV28|.|TRBJ2-1
CASSPRGLAGAYNEQFF
TGTGCCAGCAGTCCCAGGGGACTAGCGGGGGCCTACAATGAGCAGTTCTTC
>TRBD1|TRBV5-1|.|TRBJ1-3
CASSPRTGGGNTIYF
TGCGCCAGCAGCCCCCGGACAGGGGGAGGAAACACCATATATTTT
>TRBD2|TRBV29-1|once|TRBJ2-2
CSAQGLAGGPEGGELFF
TGCAGCGCCCAGGGACTAGCGGGAGGGCCGGAAGGCGGGGAGCTGTTTTTT
>.|TRBV7-2|.|TRBJ2-2
CASSFGAGTGELFF
TGTGCCAGCAGCTTTGGAGCTGGAACCGGGGAGCTGTTTTTT
>TRBD1|TRBV4-2|.|TRBJ1-3
CASSPQTGSLGNTIYF
TGTGCCAGCAGCCCACAGACAGGGAGCCTCGGAAACACCATATATTTT
>.|TRBV28|.|TRBJ1-1
CASSFPGAEAFF
TGTGCCAGCAGTTTTCCAGGGGCTGAAGCTTTCTTT
>.|TRBV29-1|.|TRBJ2-7
CSVPRGTGARYEQYF
TGCAGCGTCCCCAGGGGGACGGGGGCGCGGTACGAGCAGTACTTC
>TRBD1|TRBV19|few|TRBJ2-1
CASSSGQGQYNEQFF
TGTGCCAGTAGTTCTGGACAGGGCCAATACAATGAGCAGTTCTTC
>.|TRBV10-3|.|TRBJ2-7
CAISGTTDEQYF
TGTGCCATCAGTGGCACAACAGACGAGCAGTACTTC
>.|TRBV11-2|.|TRBJ2-7
CASSLSTGISYEQYF
TGTGCCAGCAGCTTATCGACAGGAATCTCCTACGAGCAGTACTTC
>TRBD1|TRBV6-1|.|TRBJ2-3
CASSGGGNPDTQYF
TGTGCCAGCAGTGGAGGGGGCAACCCAGATACGCAGTATTTT
>.|TRBV27|.|TRBJ2-7
CASSFGSHYEQYF
TGTGCCAGCAGTTTCGGGAGTCACTACGAGCAGTACTTC
>TRBD1|TRBV5-1|.|TRBJ1-1
CASSPTGIEAFF
TGCGCCAGCAGCCCGACAGGGATTGAAGCTTTCTTT
>.|TRBV18|.|TRBJ2-3
CASSPPQGTGTDTQYF
TGTGCCAGCTCACCGCCACAGGGAACAGGCACAGATACGCAGTATTTT